Below are 9 T cell receptor beta chains sequenced from a single sample in a study of T-cell memory formation after mild COVID-19. TCRdb passed the 5' RACE reads through MiXCR, listing each CDR3 protein once. The sample has more than 300,000 distinct CDR3 sequences, roughly 15% seen once. Sequencing input: PBMCs or a T cell subset sorted from them (not recorded which). These receptors were obtained from a man aged 18 to 35 who had mild COVID-19 (a few samples of this study predate the infection). Cell type and time point are not known.

This clonotype has just a few counts. J is TRBJ1-5 and V is TRBV4-3; no clear D gene. CDR3 length: 15 residues. The germline V and J ends were trimmed by 4 bases and 4 bases, with 14 bases remaining between them. Germline CDR1 and CDR2: LGHNA and YSLEER. The CDR3: CASSLDGRPNQPQHF. The CDR3 DNA sequence: TGCGCCAGCAGCCTGGATGGGAGGCCAAATCAGCCCCAGCATTTT.

V is TRBV12-3 or TRBV12-4 and J is TRBJ2-5; the D is unclear. The CDR3 runs to 13 residues. Trimming cost V 5 bases and J 1 base, with 8 bases left between them. The CDR3 sequence: CASSPIVQETQYF. The CDR3 region has the DNA TGTGCCAGCAGTCCCATTGTCCAAGAGACCCAGTACTTC.

A few counts support this clonotype. The rearrangement uses TRBV7-9 and TRBJ2-7; either TRBD1 or TRBD2 may supply D (5 bases each). Per the germline V gene, CDR1 is SEHNR and CDR2 is FQNEAQ (reference sequence). The CDR3 contains 15 residues. Trimming stripped 2 bases from V and 7 bases from J, with 18 bases between. CDR3 sequence: CASSLPGTSRGEQYF. The CDR3 DNA follows: TGTGCCAGCAGCTTACCCGGGACGTCGAGAGGGGAGCAGTACTTC.

The sample holds many counts of this clonotype. The rearrangement uses TRBV2 and TRBJ2-2; no firm D call. The V end lost 5 bases, the J end lost 1 base, and 11 bases lay between the germline ends. The CDR3 has 15 amino acids. Germline-derived CDR1 and CDR2 are SNHLY and FYNNEI. The CDR3: CASSPTGQNTGELFF. The CDR3 region has the DNA TGTGCCAGCAGTCCAACCGGGCAGAACACCGGGGAGCTGTTTTTT.

V usage is TRBV5-4 and J usage is TRBJ2-2, with no clear D. Germline V gene lookup returns CDR1 SGHNT and CDR2 YYREEE (reference sequence). This CDR3 comprises 15 residues. Trimming left V 5 bases short and J 4 bases short, with 15 bases between. DNA for the CDR3: TGTGCCAGCAGACGAGAGGACCTGGCCACCGGGGAGCTGTTTTTT. Encoded protein: CASRREDLATGELFF.

V is TRBV7-9 and J is TRBJ2-7; D possibly corresponds to TRBD2 (6 bases). V lost 0 bases and J lost 5, with 11 bases in between. CDR3 length equals 14 residues. Germline assignment: CDR1 SEHNR and CDR2 FQNEAQ (reference sequence). Written as DNA, the CDR3 is TGTGCCAGCAGCTTAGCGCGGGAAGTCCACGAGCAGTACTTC. This translates into CASSLAREVHEQYF. The full variable domain, completed using reference TRBV7-9 and TRBJ2-7, is DTGVSQNPRHKITKRGQNVTFRCDPISEHNRLYWYRQTLGQGPEFLTYFQNEAQLEKSRLLSDRFSAERPKGSFSTLEIQRTEQGDSAMYLCASSLAREVHEQYFGPGTRLTVT.

The table lists this clonotype with a few counts. The gene calls are TRBV16 and TRBJ2-7, with 9 bases lining up with TRBD1. Germline V gene lookup returns CDR1 KGHSY and CDR2 FQNENV. Trimming cost V 0 bases and J 4 bases; bases outside gene matches: 7. The CDR3 sequence is 16 residues long. The CDR3 loop reads CASSQSGTGSVYEQYF. The CDR3 bases are TGTGCCAGCAGCCAATCCGGGACAGGGAGTGTATACGAGCAGTACTTC.

The V gene is TRBV5-4, the J gene TRBJ2-5; D is perhaps TRBD2 (5 bases). The CDR3 totals 15 residues. Trimming pared 0 bases from V and 2 bases from J, leaving 11 bases between. Germline assignment: CDR1 SGHNT and CDR2 YYREEE (reference sequence). CDR3 sequence (DNA): TGTGCCAGCAGCTTGGGCGGGTCCCGGCAAGAGACCCAGTACTTC. Protein: CASSLGGSRQETQYF.

The gene calls are TRBV9 and TRBJ1-2; D may be TRBD1 (6 bases). CDR1 is SGDLS and CDR2 is YYNGEE in the germline V gene. The CDR3 sequence is 16 residues long. Trimming took 2 bases from V and 4 from J, leaving 18 bases between them. CDR3 sequence: CASSVLGGTAGYGYTF. CDR3 nucleotides: TGTGCCAGCAGCGTGTTGGGGGGCACTGCGGGCTATGGCTACACCTTC.